This T cell receptor beta chain was profiled in a study of T cells after yellow fever vaccination. Overall study findings and caveats: Weaker overall was a secondary response that nonetheless peaked faster, on day 5 versus 15. Post-booster repertoires contained most primary-vaccination clones again (approximately 97% CD4, about 88% CD8).

Generation of TCR cDNA used 5'RACE template switching (which added a universal primer site and UMIs). From the 5' RACE reads, TCRdb called clonotypes with MiXCR, one entry per CDR3 protein. The table has over 250,000 distinct CDR3 sequences, over 4.5% seen once. Notes on this clonotype: Its specificity is not known.

CDR1 is MGHRA and CDR2 is YSYEKL in the germline V gene. V dropped 6 bases and J dropped 7 bases, with 15 bases sitting between them. The CDR3 is 14 amino acids. The sample consisted of CD4+ T cells sorted from PBMCs, taken on the day of the yellow fever booster vaccination. J is TRBJ2-2 and V is TRBV4-1, with TRBD2 as a possible D gene (6 bases). This TCR was recovered from a man aged 18 to 29 who received the YFV17D yellow fever vaccine. The CDR3 loop is CASRHTGGFGELFF. The CDR3 bases are TGCGCCAGCAGGCATACTGGGGGGTTCGGGGAGCTGTTTTTT.